This entry lists 16 T cell receptor beta chains sequenced from one sample in a study of post-analysis software for immune sequencing data. Study-wide results and limits: The five TRBV segments detected at higher frequency in patients than in controls included TRBV5-6, TRBV5-1 and TRBV20-1.

Their antigens are not known. The TCR beta cDNA libraries carried unique molecular identifiers. TCRdb re-called the PCR reads with MiXCR, one entry per CDR3 protein. This sample has 750,000 to 950,000 distinct CDR3 sequences, with 53% found just once. Input material: blood. All receptors derive from a girl aged 5-17 years with multiple sclerosis.

Comments on this clonotype: The junction shows a germline mismatch at one end, possibly a read error. This chain links TRBV6-5 with TRBJ2-2; D gene unclear. The CDR3 sequence is 14 residues long. Germline V CDR1 and CDR2: MNHEY, SVGAGI. CDR3 nucleotides: TGTGCCAGCAGTTACTCGCTGGGTTTCGAGGAGCTGTTGTTT. Translating it yields CASSYSLGFEELLF.

The J gene is TRBJ1-2, the V gene TRBV7-9; D may be TRBD1 (6 bases). Germline V gene lookup returns CDR1 SEHNR and CDR2 FQNEAQ (reference sequence). The CDR3 extends over 14 amino acids. V was trimmed by 0 bases and J by 8 bases, leaving 13 bases between them. CDR3 coding DNA: TGTGCCAGCAGCTTAGCCGACAGGCGCGGAGGCTACACCTTC. Translated: CASSLADRRGGYTF.

The V and J genes are TRBV20-1 and TRBJ2-7; TRBD2 matches 10 bases. This CDR3 has 15 residues. In germline, CDR1 is DFQATT, CDR2 SNEGSKA (reference sequence). J gave up 4 bases and V 1 base, and 7 bases lay outside the gene matches. The CDR3 reads CSARVLAGMKYEQYF. CDR3 DNA sequence: TGCAGTGCTAGAGTACTAGCGGGAATGAAATACGAGCAGTACTTC.

This chain connects TRBV10-2 to TRBJ2-7; tentative D call: TRBD2 (6 bases). The CDR3 length is 15 residues. V was trimmed by 7 bases and J by 4 bases, leaving 20 bases between them. The V gene's germline CDR1 is WSHSY and CDR2 SAAADI. The CDR3 nucleotides are TGCGCCAGCAAGTCGGGAGAGAGGAATTTTTACGAGCAGTACTTC. Translation: CASKSGERNFYEQYF.

CDR3 nucleotide sequence: TGTGCCAGCAGCAGGACAGGGACCTACCAAGAGACCCAGTACTTC. Protein: CASSRTGTYQETQYF. The chain has TRBV7-3 and TRBJ2-5; 8 positions agree with TRBD1. CDR3 length: 15 residues. The V segment lost 5 bases and the J segment 0 bases; nucleotides outside the gene matches: 5. Germline CDR1 SGHTA, CDR2 FQGTGA.

In its sample, this clonotype was seen a few times. The chain couples TRBV29-1 to TRBJ2-5, with 7 bases aligning to TRBD2. The CDR3 loop spans 12 amino acids. The germline gives CDR1 SQVTM, CDR2 ANQGSEA. The CDR3 region is CSAAKGGETQYF. The DNA for the CDR3 is TGCAGTGCGGCGAAGGGAGGGGAGACCCAGTACTTC.

The V call is TRBV4-1, the J call TRBJ2-6, with 7 bases that match TRBD1. CDR1 is MGHRA and CDR2 is YSYEKL in the germline V gene. Unmatched junction bases numbered 7, after V lost 2 bases and J lost 0 bases. This CDR3 is 18 amino acids long. This CDR3 is CASSQSWDSHSGANVLTF. The CDR3 coding sequence is TGCGCCAGCAGCCAATCTTGGGACAGCCACTCTGGGGCCAACGTCCTGACTTTC.

This clonotype was detected only once. The rearrangement links TRBV29-1 to TRBJ2-6, with a tentative D call TRBD1 (6 bases). Germline-derived CDR1 and CDR2 are SQVTM and ANQGSEA. The CDR3 runs to 17 residues. Trimming took 4 bases from V and 0 from J, leaving 16 bases between them. The CDR3 nucleotides are TGCAGCGTTGGGCTGGGGGCGCCCAGCTCTGGGGCCAACGTCCTGACTTTC. This encodes CSVGLGAPSSGANVLTF.

The rearrangement joins TRBV20-1 to TRBJ2-3; TRBD2 is a possible D gene (5 bases). V lost 0 bases to trimming and J lost 6 bases, with 16 bases between them. Looked up from germline, CDR1 is DFQATT and CDR2 is SNEGSKA (reference sequence). The CDR3 spans 15 residues. In nucleotides, the CDR3 is TGCAGTGCTAGAGATTTACGGGAAATAGGTGATACGCAGTATTTT. Protein product: CSARDLREIGDTQYF.

This clonotype was seen a few times. CDR3 nucleotide sequence: TGTGCCAGCAGCCAAGTTTGGTCAGGGACTAGCACAGATACGCAGTATTTT. It translates to CASSQVWSGTSTDTQYF. The chain carries TRBV3-1 and TRBJ2-3, with TRBD2 as a possible D gene (6 bases). This CDR3 contains 17 residues. Trimming took off 1 base at V and 0 bases at J, with 14 bases between the two ends. CDR1 LGHDT and CDR2 YNNKEL come from the germline V gene (reference sequence).

This clonotype showed up just a few times. The rearrangement links TRBV29-1 to TRBJ2-3, with TRBD2 identical over 11 bases. Germline-derived CDR1 and CDR2 are SQVTM and ANQGSEA. CDR3 length equals 15 residues. V shed 6 bases, J shed 4 bases, and the junction held 9 bases outside the gene matches. CDR3: CSVDTTSGKADTQYF. The CDR3 nucleotides read TGCAGCGTCGACACGACTAGCGGGAAAGCAGATACGCAGTATTTT.

This sequence joins TRBV7-3 and TRBJ2-1, with TRBD2 matching over 7 bases. V lost 1 base to trimming and J lost 4 bases; unmatched junction nucleotides: 7. Germline CDR1 reads SGHTA; CDR2 reads FQGTGA. The CDR3 loop spans 16 amino acids. The CDR3 DNA reads TGTGCCAGCAGCTTAAATGGGGGAGGGCTATACAATGAGCAGTTCTTC. Protein product: CASSLNGGGLYNEQFF.

The chain has TRBV12-3 or TRBV12-4 and TRBJ2-3; no definite D call. V shed 3 bases and J shed 5 bases, with 15 bases lying between them. This CDR3 has 15 residues. Here the CDR3 DNA reads TGTGCCAGCAGTTTCCCCTCGGAAAGGCGAGATACGCAGTATTTT. It yields the protein CASSFPSERRDTQYF.

The chain recombines TRBV5-1 with TRBJ2-7; 9 bases match TRBD1. CDR1 and CDR2 (germline): SGHRS, YFSETQ. The ends lost 4 bases at V and 5 bases at J; junction bases unmatched: 13. This CDR3 comprises 16 residues. This CDR3 is CASSLIRGTGNHEQYF. The CDR3 coding sequence is TGCGCCAGCAGCCTAATTCGGGGGACAGGGAACCACGAGCAGTACTTC.

The chain recombines TRBV6-1 with TRBJ1-2, with a tentative D call TRBD1 (5 bases). With 2 bases removed from V and 5 bases from J, the gap between germline ends came to 15 bases. The germline CDR1 and CDR2 sequences are MNHNS and SASEGT. CDR3 length: 15 amino acids. CDR3 sequence: CASSEPQGRLYGYTF. The CDR3 region has the DNA TGTGCCAGCAGTGAACCTCAGGGAAGATTATATGGCTACACCTTC.

This clonotype was seen a handful of times. The chain links TRBV12-3 or TRBV12-4 to TRBJ2-4; the match to TRBD2 covers 7 bases. The CDR3 consists of 14 residues. V lost 2 bases, J lost 8 bases, and 6 bases stayed unmatched. CDR3 region: CASSLRRERDIQYF. The DNA of the CDR3 is TGTGCCAGCAGTTTAAGGCGGGAGCGAGACATTCAGTACTTC.